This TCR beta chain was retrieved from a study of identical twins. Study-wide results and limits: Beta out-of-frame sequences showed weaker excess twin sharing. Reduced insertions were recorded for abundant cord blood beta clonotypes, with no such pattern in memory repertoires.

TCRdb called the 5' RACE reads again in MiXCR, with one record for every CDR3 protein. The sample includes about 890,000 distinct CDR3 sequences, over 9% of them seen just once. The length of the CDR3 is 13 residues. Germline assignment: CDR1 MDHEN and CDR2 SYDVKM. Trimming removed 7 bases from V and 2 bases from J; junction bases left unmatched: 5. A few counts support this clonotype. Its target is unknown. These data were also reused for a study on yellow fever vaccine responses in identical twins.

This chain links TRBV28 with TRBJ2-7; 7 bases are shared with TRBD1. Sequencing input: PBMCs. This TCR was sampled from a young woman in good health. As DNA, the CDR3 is TGTGCCAGCATCGACAGGGCAGCCTACGAGCAGTACTTC. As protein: CASIDRAAYEQYF.